Below are 7 T cell receptor beta chains sequenced from a single sample in a study of cytomegalovirus exposure and HLA in healthy donors. Repertoires were generated with immunoSEQ multiplex PCR, while TCRdb's copy carries only in-frame clones and drops some. The sample records around 120,000 clones, approximately 90% being singletons. The source material was PBMCs. Receptors were obtained from a man aged 18 to 30 in good health and CMV-seronegative.

CDR3 coding DNA: TGCGCCAGCAGCCAGGAATACAGGGCTGGCTACACCTTC. It yields the protein CASSQEYRAGYTF. The gene calls are TRBV4-3 and TRBJ1-2; possibly TRBD1 for D (6 bases). Germline-derived CDR1 and CDR2 are LGHNA and YSLEER. V gave up 3 bases and J gave up 7 bases, with 12 bases separating them. The CDR3 sequence is 13 residues long.

The CDR3 region has the DNA TGTGCCTGGAGTGTGTCTGCTAAGTGGACCGGGGAGCTGTTTTTT. As protein: CAWSVSAKWTGELFF. The chain is built from TRBV30 and TRBJ2-2; D gene unclear. V was shortened by 0 bases and J by 5 bases, with 13 bases between the two germline ends. The germline CDR1 and CDR2 sequences are GTSNPN and SVGIG (reference sequence). This CDR3 is 15 amino acids long.

The chain has TRBV27 and TRBJ2-5; TRBD1 might be the D (6 bases). Germline assignment: CDR1 MNHEY and CDR2 SMNVEV (reference sequence). The CDR3 has 15 amino acids. With 7 bases removed from V and 0 bases from J, the gap between germline ends came to 15 bases. CDR3 protein: CASTWTARYQETQYF. CDR3 DNA: TGTGCCAGCACTTGGACAGCTCGGTACCAAGAGACCCAGTACTTC.

The CDR3 DNA follows: TGTGCCAGCGCGGACAGGGGAGACGAGCAGTACTTC. Translation gives CASADRGDEQYF. The chain uses TRBV28 and TRBJ2-7; 9 bases map to TRBD1. This CDR3 comprises 12 residues. Trimming at V came to 8 bases and at J to 5 bases, leaving 4 bases not matched to a gene. In germline, CDR1 is MDHEN, CDR2 SYDVKM.

The rearrangement links TRBV5-1 to TRBJ2-1; a possible D gene is TRBD1 (6 bases). This CDR3 has 12 residues. Germline V gives CDR1 SGHRS, CDR2 YFSETQ. V was trimmed by 4 bases and J by 7 bases, leaving 9 bases between them. The CDR3 DNA sequence: TGCGCCAGCAGCCCAGGGGCGAATGAGCAGTTCTTC. Translated, it gives CASSPGANEQFF.

The chain carries TRBV6-4 and TRBJ2-1, with D tentatively TRBD1 (6 bases). The V and J ends lost 1 base and 7 bases respectively, with 8 bases between them. This CDR3 contains 13 residues. CDR1 is MRHNA and CDR2 is SNTAGT in the germline V gene. DNA for the CDR3: TGTGCCAGCAGTGACTTAACAGGGAATGAGCAGTTCTTC. Residues: CASSDLTGNEQFF.

V gene TRBV28 combines with J gene TRBJ2-7; D perhaps matches TRBD1 (5 bases). From germline, CDR1 is MDHEN and CDR2 SYDVKM. The CDR3 is 15 residues long. V was trimmed by 4 bases and J by 2 bases, leaving 15 bases between them. CDR3 loop: CASSSHRDRTYEQYF. CDR3 coding DNA: TGTGCCAGCAGTTCTCACAGAGACAGAACCTACGAGCAGTACTTC.